These 23 T cell receptor beta chains share one sample of origin, sequenced in a study of blood T cell repertoires in COVID-19. Generated by immunoSEQ multiplex PCR, the TCRdb table keeps only in-frame clones and is missing some. The sample has more than 350,000 clones, 87% seen once. Sequencing was performed on peripheral blood. The receptors derive from a woman in her thirties with COVID-19, enrolled during active disease.

The CDR3 DNA sequence: TGCGCCAGCAGCTCCATAGCGGGAGGGGAACAGTTCTTC. Protein sequence: CASSSIAGGEQFF. This chain links TRBV5-1 with TRBJ2-1, with TRBD2 matching over 11 bases. CDR1 and CDR2 from the germline V gene are SGHRS and YFSETQ. Unmatched junction bases numbered 6, after V lost 3 bases and J lost 13 bases. The CDR3 consists of 13 residues.

V usage is TRBV6-2 or TRBV6-3 and J usage is TRBJ1-5; no firm D call. CDR1 is MNHEY, CDR2 SVGEGT, per germline. The length of the CDR3 is 17 residues. V was cut by 0 bases and J by 6 bases, with 18 bases left in between. The DNA of the CDR3 is TGTGCCAGCAGTTACTCTGTCAGCCAGGTTCGGTCTCAGCCCCAGCATTTT. Translating it yields CASSYSVSQVRSQPQHF.

V and J are TRBV30 and TRBJ2-7; 7 nucleotides agree with TRBD1. Germline V gives CDR1 GTSNPN, CDR2 SVGIG (reference sequence). J lost 0 bases, V lost 3 bases, and 11 bases had no gene match. The CDR3 runs 16 residues. The CDR3 is CAWRGTWTGYSYEQYF. The CDR3, as DNA: TGTGCCTGGAGGGGAACCTGGACAGGATACTCCTACGAGCAGTACTTC.

The rearrangement uses TRBV9 and TRBJ2-3; D unresolved. Deletions cut 0 bases from V and 4 bases from J, with 12 bases between. This CDR3 is 15 amino acids long. CDR1 and CDR2 from the germline V gene are SGDLS and YYNGEE. This CDR3 is CASSVAIAPPDTQYF. The CDR3 DNA sequence: TGTGCCAGCAGCGTAGCGATAGCCCCTCCAGATACGCAGTATTTT.

The rearrangement links TRBV3-1 (or the pseudogene TRBV3-2) to TRBJ2-1; D might be TRBD2 (6 bases). The V gene's germline CDR1 is LGHDT and CDR2 YNNKEL (reference sequence). With 3 bases removed from V and 4 bases from J, the gap between germline ends came to 19 bases. This CDR3 region has 17 residues. Here the CDR3 reads CASSQGRLSGSYNEQFF. The CDR3 region has the DNA TGTGCCAGCAGCCAGGGGCGACTTAGCGGTTCTTACAATGAGCAGTTCTTC.

V and J are TRBV19 and TRBJ1-4, with 10 bases identical to TRBD1. Germline trimming cut 6 bases from V and 4 bases from J; bases unmatched to any gene: 8. Germline-derived CDR1 and CDR2 are LNHDA and SQIVND (reference sequence). CDR3 length: 16 residues. CDR3 DNA sequence: TGTGCCAGTAGAGCGCCGGGACAGGGGTATAATGAAAAACTGTTTTTT. This gives the protein CASRAPGQGYNEKLFF.

This clone was seen just once. The V and J genes are TRBV10-1 and TRBJ1-1; 7 positions agree with TRBD1. The J segment lost 9 bases and the V segment lost 4 bases, leaving 11 bases of the junction unmatched. This CDR3 is 14 amino acids long. Germline lookup yields CDR1 WNHNN and CDR2 SYGVQD (reference sequence). CDR3 bases: TGCGCCAGCAGTGTTGGCAGGGAAGGGGGCAAAGCTTTCTTT. It yields the protein CASSVGREGGKAFF.

J is TRBJ1-5 and V is TRBV4-1; no clear D. Trimming cost V 1 base and J 1 base, with 8 bases left between them. Germline V gene lookup returns CDR1 MGHRA and CDR2 YSYEKL. The CDR3 loop spans 15 amino acids. This CDR3 is CASSQVLGSNQPQHF. The DNA of the CDR3 is TGCGCCAGCAGCCAAGTTCTGGGCAGCAATCAGCCCCAGCATTTT.

The J gene is TRBJ1-1, the V gene TRBV5-5; 9 bases agree with TRBD1. The V segment lost 4 bases and the J segment 6 bases; nucleotides outside the gene matches: 7. The CDR3 covers 14 residues. CDR1 is SGHKS, CDR2 YYEKEE, per germline (reference sequence). The CDR3: CASSVGQGVAEAFF. DNA for the CDR3: TGTGCCAGCAGCGTGGGACAGGGAGTTGCTGAAGCTTTCTTT.

This chain joins TRBV9 and TRBJ1-1; possibly TRBD1 for D (5 bases). V was pared by 0 bases and J by 1 base, with 13 bases between. CDR3 size: 16 residues. In germline, CDR1 is SGDLS, CDR2 YYNGEE. The CDR3 reads CASSVVGGVENTEAFF. CDR3 bases: TGTGCCAGCAGCGTAGTTGGAGGGGTCGAGAACACTGAAGCTTTCTTT.

This chain joins TRBV28 and TRBJ2-7; 9 positions match TRBD2. Germline CDR1 is MDHEN and CDR2 is SYDVKM. Losses at the gene ends were 3 bases for V and 5 bases for J; bases not matched to a gene: 5. There are 14 residues in the CDR3. The CDR3 loop is CASSFGPSGDEQYF. In DNA form, the CDR3 reads TGTGCCAGCAGTTTTGGACCTAGCGGGGACGAGCAGTACTTC.

The chain has TRBV10-3 and TRBJ2-1, with 10 positions matching TRBD2. The V gene's germline CDR1 is ENHRY and CDR2 SYGVKD. This CDR3 region has 15 residues. V lost 4 bases to trimming and J lost 3 bases; unmatched junction nucleotides: 3. In nucleotides, the CDR3 is TGTGCCATCAGTGTGGCTAGCGGGAGCTACAATGAGCAGTTCTTC. Its translation is CAISVASGSYNEQFF.

The V gene is TRBV28, the J gene TRBJ1-1, with D perhaps matching TRBD1 (6 bases). With 5 bases removed from V and 3 bases from J, the gap between germline ends came to 10 bases. From germline, CDR1 is MDHEN and CDR2 SYDVKM. The CDR3 loop spans 13 amino acids. The CDR3, as DNA: TGTGCCAGCAGTCCGGGACACCACACTGAAGCTTTCTTT. It translates to CASSPGHHTEAFF.

The gene calls are TRBV5-4 and TRBJ2-2; 8 bases align to TRBD1. Germline V CDR1 and CDR2: SGHNT, YYREEE (reference sequence). The CDR3 length is 13 residues. The V segment lost 4 bases and the J segment 6 bases; nucleotides outside the gene matches: 2. The CDR3 spells CASSLTGAGELFF. The DNA of the CDR3 is TGTGCCAGCAGCCTGACAGGGGCCGGGGAGCTGTTTTTT.

V and J are TRBV2 and TRBJ2-7; D is unclear. The CDR3 extends over 13 amino acids. Trimming cost V 0 bases and J 2 bases, with 5 bases left between them. CDR1 and CDR2 (germline): SNHLY, FYNNEI. The CDR3 here is CASSEASAYEQYF. The CDR3 DNA is TGTGCCAGCAGTGAAGCTTCCGCCTACGAGCAGTACTTC.

The V gene is TRBV11-2, the J gene TRBJ2-5; 8 bases align to TRBD2. CDR1 is SGHAT, CDR2 FQNNGV, per germline. V shed 5 bases, J shed 11 bases, and the junction held 13 bases outside the gene matches. The length of the CDR3 is 14 residues. The CDR3 is CASSQLAGQAEQYF. The CDR3 DNA follows: TGTGCCAGCAGCCAGCTAGCGGGCCAGGCAGAACAGTACTTC.

The rearrangement joins TRBV4-1 to TRBJ1-3; possibly TRBD1 for D (6 bases). With 4 bases removed from V and 2 bases from J, the gap between germline ends came to 15 bases. This CDR3 is 16 amino acids long. CDR1 is MGHRA and CDR2 is YSYEKL in the germline V gene. CDR3 in amino acids: CASSLTAGDPGNTIYF. The CDR3, as DNA: TGCGCCAGCAGCCTCACGGCAGGGGACCCTGGAAACACCATATATTTT.

The gene calls are TRBV6-5 and TRBJ1-1; maybe TRBD1 (5 bases). Per germline, CDR1 MNHEY and CDR2 SVGAGI. This CDR3 spans 16 amino acids. The V end lost 0 bases, the J end lost 0 bases, and 11 bases lay between the germline ends. The DNA of the CDR3 is TGTGCCAGCAGTTACTCCTGGACATGGGTGAACACTGAAGCTTTCTTT. Its protein product is CASSYSWTWVNTEAFF.

The V and J genes are TRBV29-1 and TRBJ2-7, with 8 positions matching TRBD2. The trim removed 6 bases at V and 7 bases at J, leaving 17 bases unmatched. CDR1 and CDR2 from the germline V gene are SQVTM and ANQGSEA. This CDR3 contains 15 residues. The CDR3 sequence is CSVAQAGVGPREQYF. CDR3 DNA: TGCAGCGTCGCTCAAGCGGGAGTGGGCCCCCGGGAGCAGTACTTC.

The rearrangement uses TRBV3-1 (or the pseudogene TRBV3-2) and TRBJ1-4, with D possibly matching TRBD1 (6 bases). Germline V gene lookup returns CDR1 LGHDT and CDR2 YNNKEL (reference sequence). V was shortened by 0 bases and J by 4 bases, with 12 bases between the two germline ends. This CDR3 is 16 amino acids long. CDR3 sequence (DNA): TGTGCCAGCAGCCAAGATGTGGGGGCGATTAATGAAAAACTGTTTTTT. Residues: CASSQDVGAINEKLFF.

This rearrangement joins TRBV2 to TRBJ2-2; 8 nucleotides line up with TRBD2. Trimming removed 5 bases from V and 7 bases from J; junction bases left unmatched: 9. This CDR3 spans 15 amino acids. CDR1 and CDR2 (germline): SNHLY, FYNNEI. The DNA of the CDR3 is TGTGCCAGCAGTAATCCAGCGGGAGTAGTCGGGGAGCTGTTTTTT. It codes for CASSNPAGVVGELFF. The complete variable domain, with remaining parts taken from reference TRBV2 and TRBJ2-2, reads EPEVTQTPSHQVTQMGQEVILRCVPISNHLYFYWYRQILGQKVEFLVSFYNNEISEKSEIFDDQFSVERPDGSNFTLKIRSTKLEDSAMYFCASSNPAGVVGELFFGEGSRLTVL.

The V and J genes are TRBV5-4 and TRBJ2-3, with no clear D. Germline values: CDR1 SGHNT, CDR2 YYREEE (reference sequence). CDR3 length equals 17 residues. V lost 0 bases and J 2 bases, leaving 16 bases between the germline ends. CDR3 residues: CASSLGAFRDPTDTQYF. CDR3 nucleotides: TGTGCCAGCAGCTTGGGGGCCTTCCGCGACCCCACAGATACGCAGTATTTT. Complete variable domain (other parts from reference TRBV5-4 and TRBJ2-3): ETGVTQSPTHLIKTRGQQVTLRCSSQSGHNTVSWYQQALGQGPQFIFQYYREEENGRGNFPPRFSGLQFPNYSSELNVNALELDDSALYLCASSLGAFRDPTDTQYFGPGTRLTVL.

The chain has TRBV19 and TRBJ2-2; unclear D gene. Trimming removed 4 bases from V and 6 bases from J, with 6 bases in between. The germline CDR1 and CDR2 sequences are LNHDA and SQIVND (reference sequence). The CDR3 length is 12 residues. The CDR3 protein is CASSTWPGELFF. CDR3 nucleotides: TGTGCCAGTAGTACCTGGCCCGGGGAGCTGTTTTTT.